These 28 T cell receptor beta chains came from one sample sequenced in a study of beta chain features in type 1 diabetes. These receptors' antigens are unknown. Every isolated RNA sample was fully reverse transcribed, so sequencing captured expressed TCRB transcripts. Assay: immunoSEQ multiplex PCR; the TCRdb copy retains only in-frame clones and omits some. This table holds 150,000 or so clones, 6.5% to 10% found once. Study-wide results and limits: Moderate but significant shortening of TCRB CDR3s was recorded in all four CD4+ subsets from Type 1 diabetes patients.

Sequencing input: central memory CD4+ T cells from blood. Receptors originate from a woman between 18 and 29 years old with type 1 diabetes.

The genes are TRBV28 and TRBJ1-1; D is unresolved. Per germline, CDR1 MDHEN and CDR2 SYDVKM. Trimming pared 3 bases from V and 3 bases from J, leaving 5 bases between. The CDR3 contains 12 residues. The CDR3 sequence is CASSFTYTEAFF. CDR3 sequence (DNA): TGTGCCAGCAGTTTCACATACACTGAAGCTTTCTTT.

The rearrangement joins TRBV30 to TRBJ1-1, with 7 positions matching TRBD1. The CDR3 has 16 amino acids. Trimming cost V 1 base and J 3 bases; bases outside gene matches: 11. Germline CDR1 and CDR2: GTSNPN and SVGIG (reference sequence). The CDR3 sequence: CAWSGGGGVADTEAFF. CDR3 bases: TGTGCCTGGAGTGGTGGAGGGGGCGTAGCAGACACTGAAGCTTTCTTT.

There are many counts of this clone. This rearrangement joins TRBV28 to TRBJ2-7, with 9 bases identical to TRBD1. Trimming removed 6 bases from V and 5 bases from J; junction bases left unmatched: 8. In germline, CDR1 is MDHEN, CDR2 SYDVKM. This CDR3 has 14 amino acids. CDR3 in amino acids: CASRLTGGLDEQYF. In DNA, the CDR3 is TGTGCCAGCAGACTAACAGGGGGCCTGGACGAGCAGTACTTC. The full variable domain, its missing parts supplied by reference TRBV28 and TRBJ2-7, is DVKVTQSSRYLVKRTGEKVFLECVQDMDHENMFWYRQDPGLGLRLIYFSYDVKMKEKGDIPEGYSVSREKKERFSLILESASTNQTSMYLCASRLTGGLDEQYFGPGTRLTVT.

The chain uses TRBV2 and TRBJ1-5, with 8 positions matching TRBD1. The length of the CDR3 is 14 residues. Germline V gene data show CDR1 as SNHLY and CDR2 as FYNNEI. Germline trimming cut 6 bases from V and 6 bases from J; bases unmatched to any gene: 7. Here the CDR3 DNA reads TGTGCCAGCAGGGGACAGGCAAATAGTCAGCCCCAGCATTTT. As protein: CASRGQANSQPQHF.

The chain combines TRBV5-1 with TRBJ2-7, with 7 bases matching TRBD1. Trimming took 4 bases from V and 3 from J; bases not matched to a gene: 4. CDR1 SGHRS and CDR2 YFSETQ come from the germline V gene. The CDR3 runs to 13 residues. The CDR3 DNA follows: TGCGCCAGCAGCCCGACAGGGAACTACGAGCAGTACTTC. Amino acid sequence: CASSPTGNYEQYF.

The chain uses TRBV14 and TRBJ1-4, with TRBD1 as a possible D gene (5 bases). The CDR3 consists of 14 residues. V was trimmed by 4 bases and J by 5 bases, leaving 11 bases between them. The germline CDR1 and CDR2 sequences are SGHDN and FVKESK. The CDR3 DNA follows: TGTGCCAGCAGCCCTGGGGGGAGAAATGAAAAACTGTTTTTT. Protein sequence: CASSPGGRNEKLFF.

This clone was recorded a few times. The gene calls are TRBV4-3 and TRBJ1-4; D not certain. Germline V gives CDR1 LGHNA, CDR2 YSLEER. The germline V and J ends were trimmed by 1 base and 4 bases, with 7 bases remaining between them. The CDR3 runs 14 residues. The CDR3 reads CASSQGRVNEKLFF. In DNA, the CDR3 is TGCGCCAGCAGCCAAGGGAGGGTTAATGAAAAACTGTTTTTT.

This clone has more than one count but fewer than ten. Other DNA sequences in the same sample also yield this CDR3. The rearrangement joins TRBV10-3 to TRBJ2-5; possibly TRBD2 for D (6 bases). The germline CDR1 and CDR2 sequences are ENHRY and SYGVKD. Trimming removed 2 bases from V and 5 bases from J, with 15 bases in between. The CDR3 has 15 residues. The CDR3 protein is CAISERLANQETQYF. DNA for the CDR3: TGTGCCATCAGTGAGAGGCTAGCGAATCAGGAGACCCAGTACTTC.

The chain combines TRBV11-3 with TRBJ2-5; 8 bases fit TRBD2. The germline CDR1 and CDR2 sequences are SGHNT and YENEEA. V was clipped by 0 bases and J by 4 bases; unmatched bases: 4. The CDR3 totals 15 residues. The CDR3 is CASSLDSAGGETQYF. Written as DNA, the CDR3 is TGTGCCAGCAGCTTAGATTCGGCGGGAGGAGAGACCCAGTACTTC.

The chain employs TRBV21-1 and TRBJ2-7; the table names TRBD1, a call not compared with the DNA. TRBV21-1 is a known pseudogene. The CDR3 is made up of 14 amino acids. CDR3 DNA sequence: TGTGCCAGCAGCAAAAGGACAGGGGGGTACGAGCAGTACTTC. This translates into CASSKRTGGYEQYF.

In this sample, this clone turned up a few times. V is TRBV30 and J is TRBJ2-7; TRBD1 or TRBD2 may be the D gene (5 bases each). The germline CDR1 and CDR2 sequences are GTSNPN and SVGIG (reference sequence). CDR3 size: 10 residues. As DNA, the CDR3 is TGTGCTTGGGGCGGGTTCCGGCAGTACTTC. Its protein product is CAWGGFRQYF.

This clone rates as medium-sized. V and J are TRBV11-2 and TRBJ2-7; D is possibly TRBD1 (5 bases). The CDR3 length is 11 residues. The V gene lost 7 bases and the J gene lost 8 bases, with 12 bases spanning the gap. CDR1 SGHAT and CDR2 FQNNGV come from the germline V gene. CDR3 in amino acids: CASIGVSQQYF. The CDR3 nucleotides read TGTGCCAGCATAGGGGTTTCCCAGCAGTACTTC.

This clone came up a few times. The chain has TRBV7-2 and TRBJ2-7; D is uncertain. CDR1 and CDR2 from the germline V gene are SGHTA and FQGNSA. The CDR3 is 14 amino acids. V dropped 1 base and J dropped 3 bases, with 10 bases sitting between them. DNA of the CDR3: TGTGCCAGCAGCTTAGGCCTGAGGAGCTACGAGCAGTACTTC. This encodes CASSLGLRSYEQYF. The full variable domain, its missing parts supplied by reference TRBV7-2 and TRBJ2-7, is GAGVSQSPSNKVTEKGKDVELRCDPISGHTALYWYRQSLGQGLEFLIYFQGNSAPDKSGLPSDRFSAERTGGSVSTLTIQRTQQEDSAVYLCASSLGLRSYEQYFGPGTRLTVT.

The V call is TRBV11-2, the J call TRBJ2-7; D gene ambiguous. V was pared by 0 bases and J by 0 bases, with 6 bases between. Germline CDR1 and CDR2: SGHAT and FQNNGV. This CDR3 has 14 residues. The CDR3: CASSLDAVSYEQYF. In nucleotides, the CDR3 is TGTGCCAGCAGCTTAGATGCAGTCTCCTACGAGCAGTACTTC.

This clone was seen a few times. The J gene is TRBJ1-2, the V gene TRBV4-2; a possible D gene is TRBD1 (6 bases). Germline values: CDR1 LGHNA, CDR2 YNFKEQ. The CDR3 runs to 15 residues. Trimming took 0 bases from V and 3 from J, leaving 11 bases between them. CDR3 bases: TGTGCCAGCAGCCAAGATCAGTCAGGGGACTATGGCTACACCTTC. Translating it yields CASSQDQSGDYGYTF.

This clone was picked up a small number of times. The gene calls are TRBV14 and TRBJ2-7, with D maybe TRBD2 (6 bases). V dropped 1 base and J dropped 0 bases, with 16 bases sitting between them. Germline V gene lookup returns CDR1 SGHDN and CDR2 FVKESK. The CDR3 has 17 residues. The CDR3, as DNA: TGTGCCAGCAGCCAAGGGGGAGGAGGGTTCATCTCCTACGAGCAGTACTTC. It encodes CASSQGGGGFISYEQYF.

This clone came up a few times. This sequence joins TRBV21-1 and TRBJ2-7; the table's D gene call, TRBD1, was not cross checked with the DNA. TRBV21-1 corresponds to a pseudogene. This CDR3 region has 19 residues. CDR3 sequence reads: CASSKVITPRDRVSYEQYF. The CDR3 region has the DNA TGTGCCAGCAGCAAAGTGATCACTCCGAGGGACAGGGTCTCCTACGAGCAGTACTTC.

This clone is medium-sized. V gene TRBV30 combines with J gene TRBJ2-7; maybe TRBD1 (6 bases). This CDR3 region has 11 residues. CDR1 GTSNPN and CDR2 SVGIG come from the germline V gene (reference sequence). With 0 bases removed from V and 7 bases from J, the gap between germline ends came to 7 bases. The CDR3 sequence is CAWSVQGEQYF. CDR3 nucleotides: TGTGCCTGGAGTGTACAGGGTGAGCAGTACTTC.

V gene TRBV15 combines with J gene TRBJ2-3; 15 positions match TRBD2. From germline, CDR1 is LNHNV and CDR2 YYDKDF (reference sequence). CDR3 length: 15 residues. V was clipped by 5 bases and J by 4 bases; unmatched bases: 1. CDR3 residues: CATSGTSGRSDTQYF. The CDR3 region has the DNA TGTGCCACCAGCGGGACTAGCGGGAGGTCAGATACGCAGTATTTT.

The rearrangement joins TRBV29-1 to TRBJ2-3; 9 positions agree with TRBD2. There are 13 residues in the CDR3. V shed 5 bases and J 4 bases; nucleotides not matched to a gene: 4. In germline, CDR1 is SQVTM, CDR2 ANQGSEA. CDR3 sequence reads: CSVQGTSPDTQYF. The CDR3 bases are TGCAGCGTTCAGGGGACTAGCCCAGATACGCAGTATTTT.

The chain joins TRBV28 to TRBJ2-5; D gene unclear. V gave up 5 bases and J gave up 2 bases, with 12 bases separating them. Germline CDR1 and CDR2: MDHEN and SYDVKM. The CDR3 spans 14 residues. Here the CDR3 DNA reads TGTGCCAGCAGTGGTGGTCTGGCACAAGAGACCCAGTACTTC. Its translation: CASSGGLAQETQYF.

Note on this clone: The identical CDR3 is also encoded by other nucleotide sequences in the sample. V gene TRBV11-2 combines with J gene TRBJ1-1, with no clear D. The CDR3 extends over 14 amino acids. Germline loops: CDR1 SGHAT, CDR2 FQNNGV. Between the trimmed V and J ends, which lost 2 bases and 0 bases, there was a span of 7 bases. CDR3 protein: CASSLTRMNTEAFF. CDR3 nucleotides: TGTGCCAGCAGCTTAACGCGTATGAACACTGAAGCTTTCTTT.

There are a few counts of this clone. The CDR3 protein is CASSIVWQSGYEQYF. The CDR3 coding sequence is TGTGCCAGTAGTATAGTGTGGCAGTCGGGCTACGAGCAGTACTTC. V is TRBV19 and J is TRBJ2-7; D gene ambiguous. The V and J ends lost 1 base and 3 bases respectively, with 13 bases between them. The CDR3 contains 15 residues. The germline V gene encodes CDR1 LNHDA and CDR2 SQIVND (reference sequence).

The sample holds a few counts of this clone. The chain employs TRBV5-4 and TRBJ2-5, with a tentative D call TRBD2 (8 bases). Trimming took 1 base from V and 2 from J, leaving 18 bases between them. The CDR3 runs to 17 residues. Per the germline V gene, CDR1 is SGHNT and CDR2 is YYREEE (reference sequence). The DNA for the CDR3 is TGTGCCAGCAGCTTGAATAGGGGGCGGGGGGCACAAGAGACCCAGTACTTC. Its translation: CASSLNRGRGAQETQYF.

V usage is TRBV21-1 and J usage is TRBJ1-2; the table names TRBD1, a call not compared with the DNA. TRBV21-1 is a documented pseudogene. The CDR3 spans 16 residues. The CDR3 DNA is TGTGCCAGCAGCCATAGCCACAGGGGGGATAACTATGGCTACACCTTC. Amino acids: CASSHSHRGDNYGYTF.

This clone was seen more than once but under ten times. For the CDR3, the DNA is TGTGCCAGCTCTCCCAGTTGGGACAGGGAAAATTCACCCCTCCACTTT. Translating it yields CASSPSWDRENSPLHF. The V gene is TRBV18, the J gene TRBJ1-6, with 9 bases aligning to TRBD1. V dropped 6 bases and J dropped 7; count of bases not matched to a gene: 10. In germline, CDR1 is KGHSH, CDR2 LQKENI. This CDR3 region has 16 residues.

The CDR3, as DNA: TGTGCCAGCAGACCACAGGGTGGCACTGAAGCTTTCTTT. Translated: CASRPQGGTEAFF. The V gene is TRBV6-5, the J gene TRBJ1-1, with a tentative D call TRBD1 (6 bases). The CDR3 sequence is 13 residues long. V gave up 6 bases and J gave up 4 bases, with 12 bases separating them. Germline V gene sequence: CDR1 MNHEY, CDR2 SVGAGI.

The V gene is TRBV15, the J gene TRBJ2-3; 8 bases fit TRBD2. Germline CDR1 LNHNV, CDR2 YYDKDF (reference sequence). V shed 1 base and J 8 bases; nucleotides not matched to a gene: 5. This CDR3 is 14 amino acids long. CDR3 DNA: TGTGCCACCAGCAGAGCGGGGGGGCCCGGTACGCAGTATTTT. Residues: CATSRAGGPGTQYF.